The 29 T cell receptor beta chains below come from one sample, sequenced in a study of shared clonotypes between healthy human individuals. The data were produced by immunoSEQ multiplex PCR, yet TCRdb's version contains in-frame clones alone and is incomplete. The sample lists about 2,100,000 clones; roughly 91% were seen once. CD8 cells classed as naive were CD45RO-negative and positively selected for CCR7, excluding terminally differentiated effector memory CD45RA+ cells. The sequencing input was naive CD8+ T cells from PBMCs. Source of these receptors: a man younger than 35 in good health. Some clones in this sample may be carry-over from other donors' samples.

This clone has only one observation. The chain has TRBV10-1 and TRBJ2-7, with TRBD2 as a possible D gene (5 bases). Looked up from germline, CDR1 is WNHNN and CDR2 is SYGVQD (reference sequence). The length of the CDR3 is 12 residues. V was trimmed by 5 bases and J by 3 bases, leaving 8 bases between them. For the CDR3, the DNA is TGCGCCAGCAGTTCTGGGAGCTACGAGCAGTACTTC. Translated: CASSSGSYEQYF.

The chain combines TRBV5-6 with TRBJ2-1; 9 bases are shared with TRBD2. The junction had 11 bases not matched to a gene; V was cut back by 2 bases and J by 8 bases. CDR3 length: 16 residues. Germline CDR1 and CDR2: SGHDT and YYEEEE. The CDR3 loop reads CASSFGGGRALYEQFF. CDR3 DNA: TGTGCCAGCAGCTTTGGTGGCGGGAGGGCCTTATATGAGCAGTTCTTC.

In its sample, this clone was seen once. The CDR3 bases are TGTGCCAGCAGCGACGGGACGGTCGAAGAGACCCAGTACTTC. Encoded protein: CASSDGTVEETQYF. The chain employs TRBV5-6 and TRBJ2-5, with D perhaps TRBD1 or TRBD2 (5 bases each). There are 14 residues in the CDR3. V dropped 4 bases and J dropped 3 bases, with 13 bases sitting between them. Germline-derived CDR1 and CDR2 are SGHDT and YYEEEE.

The genes are TRBV7-9 and TRBJ2-7, with 10 nucleotides matching TRBD2. Looked up from germline, CDR1 is SEHNR and CDR2 is FQNEAQ (reference sequence). Trimming at V came to 2 bases and at J to 3 bases, leaving 10 bases not matched to a gene. The CDR3 length is 17 residues. As DNA, the CDR3 is TGTGCCAGCAGCTTATTTGGGGGGACTAGCGTCGTCTACGAGCAGTACTTC. It yields the protein CASSLFGGTSVVYEQYF.

This rearrangement joins TRBV11-2 to TRBJ2-5; D not resolved. Looked up from germline, CDR1 is SGHAT and CDR2 is FQNNGV. The CDR3 is 14 residues long. Trimming removed 2 bases at V and 4 bases at J, with 11 bases between. The CDR3 sequence is CASSLYGLRETQYF. The CDR3 coding sequence is TGTGCCAGCAGCTTATACGGTTTGAGAGAGACCCAGTACTTC.

The chain carries TRBV13 and TRBJ2-4; D might be TRBD1 (5 bases). The CDR3 length is 13 residues. Trimming removed 5 bases at V and 2 bases at J, with 7 bases between. Germline V CDR1 and CDR2: PRHDT, FYEKMQ (reference sequence). The CDR3 reads CASSAGTKNIQYF. In DNA, the CDR3 is TGTGCCAGCAGCGCAGGGACCAAAAACATTCAGTACTTC.

The rearrangement uses TRBV5-1 and TRBJ2-7, with a possible D match to TRBD2 (6 bases). This CDR3 has 16 amino acids. V was trimmed by 0 bases and J by 4 bases, leaving 17 bases between them. The germline gives CDR1 SGHRS, CDR2 YFSETQ. CDR3 sequence (DNA): TGCGCCAGCAGCTTGGCCAAACGAGCGGGCGTTTACGAGCAGTACTTC. As protein: CASSLAKRAGVYEQYF.

This clone was counted a single time. This chain uses TRBV27 with TRBJ2-1, with D tentatively TRBD1 (6 bases). Germline CDR1 MNHEY, CDR2 SMNVEV (reference sequence). V was shortened by 5 bases and J by 4 bases, with 15 bases between the two germline ends. The CDR3 has 15 residues. CDR3 sequence (DNA): TGTGCCAGCAGTCCAGCCTCTGGACAGTACAATGAGCAGTTCTTC. Protein product: CASSPASGQYNEQFF.

J is TRBJ1-1 and V is TRBV5-8; D is unclear. The CDR3 extends over 14 amino acids. Trimming took off 4 bases at V and 6 bases at J, with 16 bases between the two ends. Germline CDR1 and CDR2: SGHTS and YDEGEE. The chain's CDR3 is CASSPRWEWAEAFF. The CDR3 coding sequence is TGTGCCAGCAGCCCCCGGTGGGAATGGGCTGAAGCTTTCTTT.

The chain carries TRBV29-1 and TRBJ1-2; 12 bases align to TRBD1. Trimming took 5 bases from V and 6 from J; bases not matched to a gene: 4. The CDR3 is 13 amino acids. CDR1 SQVTM and CDR2 ANQGSEA come from the germline V gene. The chain's CDR3 is CSVPGQGADGYTF. CDR3 bases: TGCAGCGTTCCGGGACAGGGGGCTGATGGCTACACCTTC.

V gene TRBV4-2 combines with J gene TRBJ2-1, with 7 bases matching TRBD2. The CDR3 spans 17 residues. Per the germline V gene, CDR1 is LGHNA and CDR2 is YNFKEQ. V shed 3 bases, J shed 2 bases, and the junction held 10 bases outside the gene matches. The CDR3 protein is CASSHQAERGPYNEQFF. DNA of the CDR3: TGTGCCAGCAGCCACCAGGCGGAGCGGGGACCCTACAATGAGCAGTTCTTC.

This clone has just one count. The chain links TRBV11-2 to TRBJ2-7; 8 positions agree with TRBD2. Germline V lookup: CDR1 SGHAT, CDR2 FQNNGV. The length of the CDR3 is 14 residues. Trimming at V came to 4 bases and at J to 6 bases, leaving 8 bases not matched to a gene. Here the CDR3 DNA reads TGTGCCAGCAGCTCCTATAGGACTAGCCGCGAGCAGTACTTC. Its translation is CASSSYRTSREQYF.

The chain has TRBV11-3 and TRBJ1-4; D not certain. The CDR3 has 19 residues. Trimming took off 5 bases at V and 7 bases at J, with 29 bases between the two ends. CDR1 and CDR2 (germline): SGHNT, YENEEA. In DNA, the CDR3 is TGTGCCAGCAGCGCCGCAGTAGGAATTAAACGCATATGTCCTGAAAAACTGTTTTTT. Translation gives CASSAAVGIKRICPEKLFF.

This clone was counted a few times. The gene calls are TRBV5-1 and TRBJ2-7; D gene ambiguous. This CDR3 spans 15 amino acids. Germline V lookup: CDR1 SGHRS, CDR2 YFSETQ. Trimming removed 0 bases from V and 1 base from J, with 11 bases in between. For the CDR3, the DNA is TGCGCCAGCAGCTTGGGAGAGACGGGTTCCTACGAGCAGTACTTC. Translating it yields CASSLGETGSYEQYF.

The rearrangement joins TRBV7-8 to TRBJ2-1, with 14 nucleotides matching TRBD2. CDR3 size: 16 residues. Germline V gene data show CDR1 as SGHVS and CDR2 as FQNEAQ. The trim removed 2 bases at V and 8 bases at J, leaving 5 bases unmatched. The CDR3 sequence is CASSLLKGLAGDEQFF. CDR3 DNA: TGTGCCAGCAGCTTATTGAAGGGACTAGCGGGAGATGAGCAGTTCTTC.

The chain carries TRBV27 and TRBJ2-7, with TRBD2 matching 8 bases. The CDR3 spans 18 residues. The V segment lost 6 bases and the J segment 0 bases; nucleotides outside the gene matches: 16. Germline CDR1 MNHEY, CDR2 SMNVEV (reference sequence). For the CDR3, the DNA is TGTGCCAGCAGCCCGACAGGAATGGGTAGCGGGGTCTCCTACGAGCAGTACTTC. This codes for CASSPTGMGSGVSYEQYF.

The chain joins TRBV2 to TRBJ1-5; D is perhaps TRBD1 (5 bases). The ends were cut back, 3 bases at V and 1 base at J, with 10 bases in the middle. Germline V gene sequence: CDR1 SNHLY, CDR2 FYNNEI. The CDR3 has 15 amino acids. CDR3 nucleotides: TGTGCCAGCAGTGATGGGGACTGGAGCAATCAGCCCCAGCATTTT. It yields the protein CASSDGDWSNQPQHF.

The DNA of the CDR3 is TGTGCCAGTAGTATCTTCGGCTGGGGGGAGAATCCTGAAGCTTTCTTT. Translation gives CASSIFGWGENPEAFF. This chain links TRBV19 with TRBJ1-1, with a tentative D call TRBD1 (5 bases). This CDR3 is built from 16 residues. With 3 bases removed from V and 6 bases from J, the gap between germline ends came to 20 bases. Germline CDR1 reads LNHDA; CDR2 reads SQIVND (reference sequence).

The gene calls are TRBV4-2 and TRBJ2-7, with D possibly TRBD2 on 7 matching bases. V was clipped by 3 bases and J by 3 bases, with 18 bases between them. The CDR3 contains 16 residues. The V gene's germline CDR1 is LGHNA and CDR2 YNFKEQ. The CDR3 spells CASSQEGGKAFYEQYF. CDR3 DNA sequence: TGTGCCAGCAGCCAGGAGGGGGGGAAAGCATTCTACGAGCAGTACTTC.

V gene TRBV19 combines with J gene TRBJ2-1, with 9 bases matching TRBD2. This CDR3 comprises 16 residues. The J segment lost 8 bases and the V segment lost 10 bases, leaving 18 bases of the junction unmatched. CDR1 is LNHDA and CDR2 is SQIVND in the germline V gene (reference sequence). The CDR3 sequence: CATDSGREGLRYEQFF. CDR3 in DNA: TGTGCCACTGACAGCGGGCGGGAGGGCCTTAGGTATGAGCAGTTCTTC.

The chain joins TRBV9 to TRBJ2-5; 10 nucleotides align to TRBD2. In germline, CDR1 is SGDLS, CDR2 YYNGEE. The CDR3 totals 16 residues. The ends lost 1 base at V and 0 bases at J; junction bases unmatched: 3. CDR3: CASSVNLAGDQETQYF. The DNA for the CDR3 is TGTGCCAGCAGCGTAAACCTAGCGGGGGACCAAGAGACCCAGTACTTC.

In this sample, this clone turned up once. This sample includes further DNA sequences coding for the same CDR3. This sequence joins TRBV11-3 and TRBJ2-7; the D is unclear. V shed 0 bases and J shed 7 bases, with 7 bases lying between them. The CDR3 runs 12 residues. Germline V lookup: CDR1 SGHNT, CDR2 YENEEA. CDR3 bases: TGTGCCAGCAGCTTAGACTCCCGTGAGCAGTACTTC. Encoded protein: CASSLDSREQYF.

The CDR3 bases are TGTGCCAGCAGCTCCGGGACAAACTCCTACGAGCAGTACTTC. Amino acids: CASSSGTNSYEQYF. The rearrangement uses TRBV5-4 and TRBJ2-7; TRBD1 might be the D (6 bases). Germline loops: CDR1 SGHNT, CDR2 YYREEE (reference sequence). The CDR3 consists of 14 residues. With 3 bases removed from V and 0 bases from J, the gap between germline ends came to 10 bases.

The V and J genes are TRBV6-5 and TRBJ2-3; 7 nucleotides agree with TRBD1. Germline trimming cut 6 bases from V and 2 bases from J; bases unmatched to any gene: 5. CDR3 size: 14 residues. Germline CDR1 MNHEY, CDR2 SVGAGI. The CDR3 DNA is TGTGCCAGCAGGGCACAGGGGATCACAGATACGCAGTATTTT. This sequence encodes CASRAQGITDTQYF.

About this clone: Other DNA sequences within the sample encode an identical CDR3. The chain employs TRBV27 and TRBJ2-2; no definite D call. V was pared by 7 bases and J by 6 bases, with 6 bases between. This CDR3 spans 11 amino acids. In germline, CDR1 is MNHEY, CDR2 SMNVEV (reference sequence). CDR3 sequence: CASTQAGELFF. In DNA form, the CDR3 reads TGTGCCAGCACTCAGGCCGGGGAGCTGTTTTTT.

The chain joins TRBV2 to TRBJ1-2; a possible D gene is TRBD1 (5 bases). There are 12 residues in the CDR3. Trimming took 4 bases from V and 6 from J, leaving 9 bases between them. In germline, CDR1 is SNHLY, CDR2 FYNNEI. In DNA form, the CDR3 reads TGTGCCAGCAGTGGAGGGACGGATGGCTACACCTTC. It is translated as CASSGGTDGYTF.

The table lists this clone with a few counts. The sample holds other DNA sequences that translate to the same CDR3. DNA for the CDR3: TGTGCCAGCAGCGTGACGGGGACCCTGGGAAACACCATATATTTT. As protein: CASSVTGTLGNTIYF. The V and J genes are TRBV9 and TRBJ1-3; maybe TRBD1 (5 bases). Trimming took 2 bases from V and 4 from J, leaving 13 bases between them. Germline CDR1 is SGDLS and CDR2 is YYNGEE. The CDR3 extends over 15 amino acids.

The CDR3 DNA reads TGTGCCAGCAGCCCTAGTGGGCCAACAGATACGCAGTATTTT. Translated, it gives CASSPSGPTDTQYF. This chain links TRBV9 with TRBJ2-3; D gene ambiguous. Trimming shortened V by 4 bases and J by 3 bases, and 12 bases separated the two germline ends. CDR3 length: 14 residues. CDR1 is SGDLS, CDR2 YYNGEE, per germline.

This chain uses TRBV27 with TRBJ2-1; 8 bases line up with TRBD2. Germline V lookup: CDR1 MNHEY, CDR2 SMNVEV (reference sequence). Unmatched junction bases numbered 8, after V lost 5 bases and J lost 8 bases. This CDR3 has 14 residues. The CDR3 is CASSPGTRSHEQFF. DNA of the CDR3: TGTGCCAGCAGTCCCGGGACTAGGTCCCATGAGCAGTTCTTC.